The rows below give T cell receptor beta chains drawn from one sample of a study of blood T cell repertoires in COVID-19. The assay was immunoSEQ multiplex PCR, and TCRdb's table has in-frame clones only and misses some. The sample yields approximately 74,000 clones, approximately 90% seen once. The sequencing sample was made of peripheral blood. The source of these receptors is an older woman with acute or convalescent COVID-19. Both conserved end residues are part of each CDR3. Fields, in order: J gene, D gene, clone size, CDR3 length, V gene, CDR3 protein, CDR3 DNA. A D gene is named only where the DNA matches it firmly. A row's size may be missing; if present it is once, few, many or a size class.

>TRBJ1-2|-|once|15|TRBV19
CASSIARGTPYGYTF
TGTGCCAGTAGTATAGCTAGGGGGACCCCCTATGGCTACACCTTC
>TRBJ2-5|TRBD1|-|15|TRBV30
CAWSNRHRGQETQYF
TGTGCCTGGAGTAACCGACACAGGGGCCAAGAGACCCAGTACTTC
>TRBJ1-5|TRBD1|-|16|TRBV28
CASCDRGLVTGQPQHF
TGTGCCAGTTGTGACAGGGGGCTAGTGACGGGTCAGCCCCAGCATTTT
>TRBJ1-2|TRBD1|-|15|TRBV19
CASSTRDRSNYGYTF
TGTGCCAGTAGTACTCGGGACAGATCTAACTATGGCTACACCTTC
>TRBJ2-4|-|once|17|TRBV2
CASSVGPEEWYGNIQYF
TGTGCCAGCAGTGTGGGTCCAGAGGAATGGTACGGAAACATTCAGTACTTC
>TRBJ1-2|TRBD1|-|14|TRBV9
CASSVVDRGSSHTF
TGTGCCAGCAGCGTAGTGGACAGGGGTTCATCCCACACCTTC
>TRBJ1-1|-|-|13|TRBV19
CASSIRPDYEAFF
TGTGCCAGTAGTATTAGGCCAGACTATGAAGCTTTCTTT
>TRBJ2-5|-|-|11|TRBV2
CASSLLETQYF
TGTGCCAGCAGTCTTCTAGAGACCCAGTACTTC
>TRBJ1-1|-|-|14|TRBV19
CASTERYRVSEAFF
TGTGCCAGTACCGAGCGCTACAGGGTATCTGAAGCTTTCTTT
>TRBJ2-3|-|-|13|TRBV6-4
CASSGDPGDTQYF
TGTGCCAGCAGTGGAGACCCCGGGGATACGCAGTATTTT
>TRBJ1-5|-|-|16|TRBV4-1
CASSQDDGRPGQPQHF
TGCGCCAGCAGCCAAGATGATGGCAGGCCTGGGCAGCCCCAGCATTTT
>TRBJ1-3|-|-|17|TRBV5-6
CASSRRQTFYSGNTIYF
TGTGCCAGCAGCCGCCGACAGACTTTCTACTCTGGAAACACCATATATTTT
>TRBJ2-1|TRBD2|-|17|TRBV27
CASSGRTSGGAYYEQFF
TGTGCCAGCAGTGGCCGGACTAGCGGGGGGGCCTATTATGAGCAGTTCTTC
>TRBJ2-6|-|-|16|TRBV7-2
CAGSGTGGSGANVLTF
TGTGCCGGAAGCGGGACAGGAGGCTCTGGGGCCAACGTCCTGACTTTC
>TRBJ1-3|-|once|16|TRBV11-2
CASSAKPAGSGNTIYF
TGTGCCAGCAGCGCAAAGCCGGCGGGCTCTGGAAACACCATATATTTT
>TRBJ1-1|-|-|14|TRBV7-2
CASSRDRTRAEAFF
TGTGCCAGCAGCAGAGACAGGACTCGGGCTGAAGCTTTCTTT
>TRBJ2-1|-|-|15|TRBV19
CASRAPAGSYNEQFF
TGTGCCAGTCGTGCCCCCGCAGGGTCCTACAATGAGCAGTTCTTC
>TRBJ2-3|-|-|11|TRBV28
CASSLAGTQYF
TGTGCCAGCAGTTTAGCGGGTACGCAGTATTTT
>TRBJ2-2|TRBD1|once|12|TRBV24-1
CATTGYTGELFF
TGTGCCACGACAGGGTACACCGGGGAGCTGTTTTTT
>TRBJ1-1|TRBD1|-|15|TRBV5-1
CASSPGQASNTEAFF
TGCGCCAGCAGCCCCGGACAGGCGTCGAACACTGAAGCTTTCTTT
>TRBJ2-1|-|-|12|TRBV19
CASRDLYNEQFF
TGTGCCAGCCGGGACTTATACAATGAGCAGTTCTTC
>TRBJ2-2|-|-|15|TRBV7-8
CASSHRDSNTGELFF
TGTGCCAGCAGCCACCGGGACTCGAACACCGGGGAGCTGTTTTTT
>TRBJ1-2|TRBD1|-|15|TRBV28
CASSEQGASGYGYTF
TGTGCCAGCAGCGAACAGGGGGCCTCGGGCTATGGCTACACCTTC
>TRBJ2-5|TRBD1|-|14|TRBV3-1/TRBV3-2
CASSQDRVGETQYF
TGTGCCAGCAGCCAGGACAGGGTCGGTGAGACCCAGTACTTC
>TRBJ1-2|-|-|15|TRBV6-2/TRBV6-3
CASSGSAGVAYGYTF
TGTGCCAGCAGTGGGAGTGCCGGGGTCGCGTATGGCTACACCTTC
>TRBJ1-2|-|-|12|TRBV12-3/TRBV12-4
CASSFRGGGYTF
TGTGCCAGCAGTTTCAGGGGCGGGGGCTACACCTTC
>TRBJ2-5|-|-|14|TRBV18
CASSPQNSQETQYF
TGTGCCAGCTCACCACAGAACAGCCAAGAGACCCAGTACTTC
>TRBJ2-5|-|-|19|TRBV21-1
CASSKYYRGSSGSQETQYF
TGTGCCAGCAGCAAATACTACCGAGGAAGTAGTGGGTCCCAAGAGACCCAGTACTTC
>TRBJ1-1|-|-|15|TRBV15
CATSRGQAGNTEAFF
TGTGCCACCAGCAGAGGTCAAGCTGGGAACACTGAAGCTTTCTTT
>TRBJ2-1|TRBD2|-|19|TRBV29-1
CSVESGTINDDSSYNEQFF
TGCAGCGTTGAATCCGGGACTATCAACGATGATAGCTCCTACAATGAGCAGTTCTTC
>TRBJ1-4|-|-|14|TRBV9
CASSVDRSEEKLFF
TGTGCCAGCAGCGTAGACAGGAGTGAAGAAAAACTGTTTTTT
>TRBJ2-1|TRBD2|-|13|TRBV27
CASSWDYYNEQFF
TGTGCCAGCAGTTGGGACTATTACAATGAGCAGTTCTTC
>TRBJ1-2|-|-|15|TRBV7-2
CASSLEAASFYGYTF
TGTGCCAGCAGCTTAGAAGCGGCCTCTTTCTATGGCTACACCTTC
>TRBJ1-2|-|once|15|TRBV5-4
CASSLPLGRNYGYTF
TGTGCCAGCAGCTTGCCTCTGGGGAGGAACTATGGCTACACCTTC
>TRBJ2-1|-|-|16|TRBV3-1/TRBV3-2
CASSQDSRRAGNEQFF
TGTGCCAGCAGCCAAGATTCTAGAAGGGCGGGGAATGAGCAGTTCTTC
>TRBJ1-5|TRBD1|once|17|TRBV5-6
CASSLGQGKIGNQPQHF
TGTGCCAGCAGCTTGGGACAGGGGAAAATAGGCAATCAGCCCCAGCATTTT
>TRBJ2-5|TRBD1|-|13|TRBV5-1
CASTSGGLQTQYF
TGCGCCAGCACCTCAGGGGGCCTCCAAACCCAGTACTTC
>TRBJ2-5|TRBD1|-|14|TRBV7-8
CASSLGQGEETQYF
TGTGCCAGCAGCTTAGGACAGGGAGAGGAGACCCAGTACTTC
>TRBJ1-5|-|-|12|TRBV28
CASSLSSRPQHF
TGTGCCAGCAGTTTGAGTAGCCGGCCCCAGCATTTT
>TRBJ2-1|TRBD2|-|15|TRBV5-4
CASSQEVGLATEQFF
TGTGCCAGCAGCCAAGAGGTGGGACTAGCTACTGAGCAGTTCTTC
>TRBJ2-1|TRBD2|-|15|TRBV5-4
CASSSSGGSYNEQFF
TGTGCCAGCAGCTCCAGCGGGGGCTCCTACAATGAGCAGTTCTTC
>TRBJ2-4|TRBD2|-|18|TRBV19
CASSAGLAGGPAKNIQYF
TGTGCCAGTAGTGCTGGACTAGCGGGAGGGCCAGCCAAAAACATTCAGTACTTC
>TRBJ1-5|TRBD1|-|14|TRBV18
CASSPGTGDQPQHF
TGTGCCAGCTCACCCGGGACAGGGGATCAGCCCCAGCATTTT
>TRBJ1-4|-|-|13|TRBV21-1
CASSKGGDEKLFF
TGTGCCAGCAGCAAAGGGGGGGATGAAAAACTGTTTTTT
>TRBJ2-1|TRBD2|-|15|TRBV24-1
CATSDPGTRKDEQFF
TGTGCCACCAGTGATCCCGGGACTAGGAAAGATGAGCAGTTCTTC
>TRBJ1-3|-|-|13|TRBV12-3/TRBV12-4
CASSLDYADTIYF
TGTGCCAGCAGTTTAGACTACGCAGACACCATATATTTT
>TRBJ2-2|TRBD1|once|14|TRBV19
CASSIGQGNGELFF
TGTGCCAGTAGTATAGGACAGGGGAACGGGGAGCTGTTTTTT
>TRBJ1-1|TRBD1|once|13|TRBV6-5
CASRTGGGTEAFF
TGTGCCAGCAGAACAGGGGGCGGCACTGAAGCTTTCTTT
>TRBJ1-1|TRBD1|-|14|TRBV3-1/TRBV3-2
CASSLGTANTEAFF
TGTGCCAGCAGCCTTGGGACAGCGAACACTGAAGCTTTCTTT
>TRBJ1-2|-|-|13|TRBV10-1
CASSSDRNYGYTF
TGCGCCAGCAGTTCCGACAGGAACTATGGCTACACCTTC
>TRBJ1-3|-|-|13|TRBV24-1
CATMGDSGNTIYF
TGTGCCACTATGGGCGATTCTGGAAACACCATATATTTT
>TRBJ2-1|-|once|12|TRBV6-1
CASSEAGTEQFF
TGTGCCAGCAGTGAGGCCGGGACAGAGCAGTTCTTC
>TRBJ2-5|TRBD2|-|16|TRBV9
CASSVTSTSGQETQYF
TGTGCCAGCAGCGTAACCTCCACTAGCGGTCAAGAGACCCAGTACTTC
>TRBJ1-2|TRBD1|-|15|TRBV4-2
CASSQETGRDYGYTF
TGTGCCAGCAGCCAAGAGACAGGGCGGGACTATGGCTACACCTTC
>TRBJ1-5|-|-|14|TRBV7-2
CASSLDISNQPQHF
TGTGCCAGCAGCTTAGACATTAGCAATCAGCCCCAGCATTTT
>TRBJ1-2|TRBD1|-|15|TRBV6-4
CASSVETGGNYGYTF
TGTGCCAGCAGTGTCGAGACAGGGGGGAACTATGGCTACACCTTC